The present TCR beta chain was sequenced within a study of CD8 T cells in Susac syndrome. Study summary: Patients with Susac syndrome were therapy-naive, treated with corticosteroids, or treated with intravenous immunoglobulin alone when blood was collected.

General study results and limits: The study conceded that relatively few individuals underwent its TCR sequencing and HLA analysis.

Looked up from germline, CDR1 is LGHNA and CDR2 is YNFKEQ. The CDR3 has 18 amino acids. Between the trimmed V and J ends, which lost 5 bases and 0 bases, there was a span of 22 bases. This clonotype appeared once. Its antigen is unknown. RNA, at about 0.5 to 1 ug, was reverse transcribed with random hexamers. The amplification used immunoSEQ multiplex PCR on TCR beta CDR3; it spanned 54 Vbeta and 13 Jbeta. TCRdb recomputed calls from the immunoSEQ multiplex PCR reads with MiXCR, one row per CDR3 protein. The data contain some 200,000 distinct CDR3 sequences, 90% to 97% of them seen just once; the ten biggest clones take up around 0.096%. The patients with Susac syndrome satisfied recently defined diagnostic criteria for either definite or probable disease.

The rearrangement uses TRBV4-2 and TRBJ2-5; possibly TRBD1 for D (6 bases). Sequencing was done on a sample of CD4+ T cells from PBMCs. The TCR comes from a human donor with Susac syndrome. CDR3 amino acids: CASSMTRGQSGYQETQYF. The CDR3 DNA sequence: TGTGCCAGCAGCATGACAAGGGGACAAAGCGGCTACCAAGAGACCCAGTACTTC.